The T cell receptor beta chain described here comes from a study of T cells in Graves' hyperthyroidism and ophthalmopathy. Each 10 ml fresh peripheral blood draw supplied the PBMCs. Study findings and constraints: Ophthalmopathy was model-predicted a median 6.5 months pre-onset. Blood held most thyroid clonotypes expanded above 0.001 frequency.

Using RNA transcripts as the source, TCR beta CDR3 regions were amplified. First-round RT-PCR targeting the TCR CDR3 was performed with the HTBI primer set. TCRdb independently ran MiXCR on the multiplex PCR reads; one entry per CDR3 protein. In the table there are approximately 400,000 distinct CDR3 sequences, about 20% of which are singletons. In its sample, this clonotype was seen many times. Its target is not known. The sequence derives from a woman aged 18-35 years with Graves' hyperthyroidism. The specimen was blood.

The CDR3 bases are TGTGCCAGCAGTGAAACAACGGGGGACCAGCCCCAGCATTTT. Protein product: CASSETTGDQPQHF. The chain uses TRBV6-1 and TRBJ1-5; D possibly corresponds to TRBD1 (5 bases). There are 14 residues in the CDR3. The germline V and J ends were trimmed by 2 bases and 7 bases, with 12 bases remaining between them. CDR1 MNHNS and CDR2 SASEGT come from the germline V gene.